Presented here are 16 T cell receptor beta chains from one specimen sequenced in a study of blood T cell repertoires in COVID-19. The protocol was immunoSEQ multiplex PCR, while the TCRdb copy is restricted to in-frame clones and leaves out a portion. The sample carries approximately 200,000 clones, about four fifths recorded once. The specimen sequenced was peripheral blood. The source is an older woman with acute or convalescent COVID-19.

The rearrangement uses TRBV6-5 and TRBJ2-2; perhaps TRBD1 as D (6 bases). This CDR3 has 14 residues. Trimming removed 8 bases from V and 3 bases from J, with 13 bases in between. Germline lookup yields CDR1 MNHEY and CDR2 SVGAGI. CDR3: CASGQRWDTGELFF. In DNA form, the CDR3 reads TGTGCCAGCGGACAGCGGTGGGACACCGGGGAGCTGTTTTTT.

This clone was seen once. The rearrangement uses TRBV29-1 and TRBJ1-2; 7 nucleotides align to TRBD1. Per the germline V gene, CDR1 is SQVTM and CDR2 is ANQGSEA. The junction had 2 bases not matched to a gene; V was cut back by 5 bases and J by 2 bases. The CDR3 runs 12 residues. CDR3 bases: TGCAGCGTTCTACAGGGGAACTATGGCTACACCTTC. Translating it yields CSVLQGNYGYTF. Drawing the rest from reference TRBV29-1 and TRBJ1-2, the complete variable domain is SAVISQKPSRDICQRGTSLTIQCQVDSQVTMMFWYRQQPGQSLTLIATANQGSEATYESGFVIDKFPISRPNLTFSTLTVSNMSPEDSSIYLCSVLQGNYGYTFGSGTRLTVV.

The rearrangement joins TRBV29-1 to TRBJ1-1, with D tentatively TRBD1 (5 bases). Per germline, CDR1 SQVTM and CDR2 ANQGSEA. The CDR3 sequence is 13 residues long. V was pared by 4 bases and J by 7 bases, with 16 bases between. In nucleotides, the CDR3 is TGCAGCGTTGTAGGAGGGATCCAGGGTGAAGCTTTCTTT. It is translated as CSVVGGIQGEAFF.

This clone came up a few times. V is TRBV28 and J is TRBJ2-3; 11 bases are a match to TRBD2. J was trimmed by 3 bases and V by 3 bases; bases with no gene match: 2. The CDR3 sequence is 15 residues long. Germline lookup yields CDR1 MDHEN and CDR2 SYDVKM. CDR3 nucleotide sequence: TGTGCCAGCAGTTTGGGACTAGCGGTTACAGATACGCAGTATTTT. Translating it yields CASSLGLAVTDTQYF.

The V and J genes are TRBV5-1 and TRBJ2-7; D may be TRBD1 (5 bases). The germline V and J ends were trimmed by 0 bases and 3 bases, with 10 bases remaining between them. This CDR3 is built from 14 residues. In germline, CDR1 is SGHRS, CDR2 YFSETQ. This CDR3 reads CASSLVTGLYEQYF. Written as DNA, the CDR3 is TGCGCCAGCAGCTTGGTTACAGGCCTCTACGAGCAGTACTTC.

This clone turned up a few times. This chain uses TRBV19 with TRBJ1-1, with D tentatively TRBD1 (5 bases). CDR1 is LNHDA and CDR2 is SQIVND in the germline V gene (reference sequence). This CDR3 comprises 16 residues. Trimming left V 5 bases short and J 3 bases short, with 19 bases between. The CDR3 sequence is CASSFREAGQHTEAFF. The CDR3 coding sequence is TGTGCCAGTAGTTTCCGTGAGGCAGGGCAGCACACTGAAGCTTTCTTT.

The chain joins TRBV4-1 to TRBJ1-2; 7 bases are shared with TRBD1. This CDR3 comprises 14 residues. Per germline, CDR1 MGHRA and CDR2 YSYEKL. Trimming cost V 4 bases and J 2 bases; bases outside gene matches: 4. As DNA, the CDR3 is TGCGCCAGCAGCCCGTCGGGACAGAACTATGGCTACACCTTC. This translates into CASSPSGQNYGYTF.

The chain is built from TRBV19 and TRBJ2-7; 8 bases agree with TRBD1. This CDR3 has 14 residues. With V trimmed by 2 bases and J by 0 bases, 0 bases remained unmatched. Germline V gene data show CDR1 as LNHDA and CDR2 as SQIVND (reference sequence). The CDR3 reads CASSITGGSYEQYF. The DNA of the CDR3 is TGTGCCAGTAGTATAACAGGGGGCTCCTACGAGCAGTACTTC.

The chain recombines TRBV12-3 or TRBV12-4 with TRBJ1-1; D is uncertain. Trimming shortened V by 8 bases and J by 8 bases, and 15 bases separated the two germline ends. The CDR3 contains 12 residues. Written as DNA, the CDR3 is TGTGCCAGCGTTCTGGGTCCGCGGGAAGCTTTCTTT. Protein product: CASVLGPREAFF.

The genes are TRBV2 and TRBJ1-2, with 8 nucleotides matching TRBD1. Germline V CDR1 and CDR2: SNHLY, FYNNEI. This CDR3 has 15 residues. The V and J ends lost 6 bases and 2 bases, in that order; junction bases with no gene match: 8. CDR3 nucleotides: TGTGCCAGCAGGGAGAGGACAGGGCGCAACTATGGCTACACCTTC. Translating it yields CASRERTGRNYGYTF.

This chain links TRBV9 with TRBJ1-3, with 9 bases lining up with TRBD1. The CDR3 loop spans 17 amino acids. V lost 4 bases and J lost 2; bases outside the gene matches: 10. CDR1 is SGDLS, CDR2 YYNGEE, per germline. The CDR3 bases are TGTGCCAGCAGCTCAAGTAGACAGGGGGAGGCTGGAAACACCATATATTTT. Protein sequence: CASSSSRQGEAGNTIYF.

The V call is TRBV3-1 (or the pseudogene TRBV3-2), the J call TRBJ1-1; TRBD1 matches 10 bases. The CDR3 runs to 16 residues. V was pared by 5 bases and J by 4 bases, with 10 bases of the junction left unmatched. Germline V gene data show CDR1 as LGHDT and CDR2 as YNNKEL (reference sequence). CDR3 region: CASSSTGTGVTTEAFF. The CDR3 bases are TGTGCCAGCAGCTCAACTGGGACAGGGGTTACCACTGAAGCTTTCTTT.

V and J are TRBV6-5 and TRBJ1-2; weak D call: TRBD1 (5 bases). The CDR3 has 15 amino acids. Germline loops: CDR1 MNHEY, CDR2 SVGAGI. V was shortened by 9 bases and J by 2 bases, with 19 bases between the two germline ends. This chain's CDR3 is CASTLAPRQNYGYTF. In nucleotides, the CDR3 is TGTGCCAGTACCCTTGCTCCCAGACAGAACTATGGCTACACCTTC.

The chain joins TRBV7-6 to TRBJ2-5, with 8 bases matching TRBD1. CDR1 is SGHVS and CDR2 is FNYEAQ in the germline V gene. The CDR3 spans 15 residues. V shed 5 bases, J shed 0 bases, and the junction held 5 bases outside the gene matches. This chain's CDR3 is CASSPGTGYQETQYF. The CDR3 nucleotides read TGTGCCAGCAGCCCAGGGACAGGCTACCAAGAGACCCAGTACTTC. Based on the CDR3 plus reference TRBV7-6 and TRBJ2-5, the full variable domain is GAGVSQSPRYKVTKRGQDVALRCDPISGHVSLYWYRQALGQGPEFLTYFNYEAQQDKSGLPNDRFSAERPEGSISTLTIQRTEQRDSAMYRCASSPGTGYQETQYFGPGTRLLVL.

The chain has TRBV6-5 and TRBJ1-5; unclear D gene. Trimming cost V 4 bases and J 6 bases, with 10 bases left between them. This CDR3 spans 13 amino acids. The germline V gene encodes CDR1 MNHEY and CDR2 SVGAGI. The CDR3 sequence: CASSWAGGQPQHF. DNA for the CDR3: TGTGCCAGCAGTTGGGCGGGTGGTCAGCCCCAGCATTTT.

The CDR3 DNA is TGTGCCATCAGAGATGGGCAGGCTAGCAATCAGCCCCAGCATTTT. Translated, it gives CAIRDGQASNQPQHF. The chain carries TRBV10-3 and TRBJ1-5; D gene ambiguous. The CDR3 spans 15 residues. Germline assignment: CDR1 ENHRY and CDR2 SYGVKD. V was pared by 6 bases and J by 0 bases, with 12 bases between.